The T cell receptor (beta chain) described here comes from a study of T cell repertoires in cytomegalovirus infection. Study-level background: Recently identified HLA-C-restricted CMV epitopes were used, and well-studied HLA-B-restricted CMV epitopes were used as well. Both a matching HLA type and CMV infection were indicated by public TCR beta signatures. Study-level findings and limits: Cumulative public TCR beta family frequency identified carriers of CMV plus the relevant HLA. It was HLA-C-restricted CMV-specific TCR beta clonotypes that dominated the response ex vivo.

This CDR3 comprises 22 residues. V lost 1 base, J lost 0 bases, and 22 bases stayed unmatched. Germline CDR1 and CDR2: DFQATT and SNEGSKA (reference sequence). A remark on this clonotype: What it binds is unknown.

In TCRdb, the reads were re-called with MiXCR into one record per CDR3 protein. The sample holds about 570,000 distinct CDR3 sequences, approximately 40% seen once. The clonotype was recovered from a human donor in good health (CMV status not recorded). Some clones in this sample may be carry-over from other donors' samples. The chain links TRBV20-1 to TRBJ1-5, with 9 bases matching TRBD1. The source material was cultured PBMCs, sampled from culture after CMV antigen stimulation. The chain's CDR3 is CSARVIGTGLPTSHYSNQPQHF. In DNA form, the CDR3 reads TGCAGTGCTAGAGTTATCGGGACAGGGCTACCCACCTCGCATTATAGCAATCAGCCCCAGCATTTT.